Listed below are T cell receptor beta chains from one sample, sequenced in a study of human T cells and chemical hapten exposure. TCRdb redid the calling of the RACE reads with MiXCR, one entry per CDR3 protein. Of 45,000 or so distinct CDR3 sequences listed, approximately 4.8% are singletons. Sequencing used whole blood. Receptor source: a human donor in good health. Some clones in this sample may be carry-over from other donors' samples. Both conserved end residues are part of each CDR3. The D gene is left open where the match is weak. Not every row has a clone size; where given, it reads once, few, many or a size class.

J gene: TRBJ1-6
D gene: TRBD1
clone size: many
V gene: TRBV3-1
CDR3 DNA: TGTGCCAGCAGCCCAGCCGGGACAGCTAATTCACCCCTCCACTTT
CDR3 protein: CASSPAGTANSPLHF

J gene: TRBJ2-1
D gene: TRBD2
clone size: many
V gene: TRBV20-1
CDR3 DNA: TGCAGTGCTAGAGATCCCAGCGGGAGGGCTCTGTGGTTCTTC
CDR3 protein: CSARDPSGRALWFF

J gene: TRBJ2-1
D gene: TRBD1
clone size: many
V gene: TRBV12-3/TRBV12-4
CDR3 DNA: TGTGCCAGCACCTGGGACAGGGGGAACAATGAGCAGTTCTTC
CDR3 protein: CASTWDRGNNEQFF

J gene: TRBJ2-3
D gene: TRBD2
clone size: many
V gene: TRBV5-1
CDR3 DNA: TGCGCCAGCAGCCCGGGACTAGCGCGAGAGGTAGCAGATACGCAGTATTTT
CDR3 protein: CASSPGLAREVADTQYF

J gene: TRBJ2-2
D gene: .
clone size: many
V gene: TRBV12-3/TRBV12-4
CDR3 DNA: TGTGCCAGCAGTACGTCCGGTTCCGGGGAGCTGTTTTTT
CDR3 protein: CASSTSGSGELFF

J gene: TRBJ2-1
D gene: TRBD2
clone size: many
V gene: TRBV9
CDR3 DNA: TGTGCCAGCAGCGTAGGGGGTAGCGGGACCTCCTCCTACAATGAGCAGTTCTTC
CDR3 protein: CASSVGGSGTSSYNEQFF

J gene: TRBJ1-5
D gene: TRBD1
clone size: many
V gene: TRBV18
CDR3 DNA: TGTGCCAGCTCACCTGACAGGGATCAGCCCCAGCATTTT
CDR3 protein: CASSPDRDQPQHF

J gene: TRBJ1-5
D gene: .
clone size: few
V gene: TRBV19
CDR3 DNA: TGTGCCAGTAGTATAGGGGGTCCTTCGCCACAGCCCCAGCATTTT
CDR3 protein: CASSIGGPSPQPQHF

J gene: TRBJ2-6
D gene: TRBD2
clone size: many
V gene: TRBV4-1
CDR3 DNA: TGCGCCAGCAGCCGATACTCTAGCGGGAGGGCCTCTGGGGCCAACGTCCTGACTTTC
CDR3 protein: CASSRYSSGRASGANVLTF

J gene: TRBJ2-3
D gene: TRBD1
clone size: many
V gene: TRBV5-1
CDR3 DNA: TGCGCCAGCAGCTCGGGGACAGGGTACGATACGCAGTATTTT
CDR3 protein: CASSSGTGYDTQYF

J gene: TRBJ2-7
D gene: .
clone size: many
V gene: TRBV20-1
CDR3 DNA: TGCAGTGGTTCGGCCAAACCACGGTACTACTACGAGCAGTACTTC
CDR3 protein: CSGSAKPRYYYEQYF

J gene: TRBJ1-2
D gene: .
clone size: .
V gene: TRBV15
CDR3 DNA: TGTGCCACCAGCAGAGCCGTGGGTAGCTATGGCTACACCTTC
CDR3 protein: CATSRAVGSYGYTF

J gene: TRBJ2-1
D gene: TRBD1
clone size: many
V gene: TRBV12-3/TRBV12-4
CDR3 DNA: TGTGCCAGCAGCCCTCGCTCAGGGGGATACAATGAGCAGTTCTTC
CDR3 protein: CASSPRSGGYNEQFF

J gene: TRBJ1-5
D gene: .
clone size: many
V gene: TRBV3-1
CDR3 DNA: TGTGCCAGCAGCCAAGAACGGAGAAGATTGAGGGCGGAGCATAGCAATCAGCCCCAGCATTTT
CDR3 protein: CASSQERRRLRAEHSNQPQHF

J gene: TRBJ2-3
D gene: .
clone size: .
V gene: TRBV6-2/TRBV6-3
CDR3 DNA: TGTGCCAGCAGTTCTACGGTGAGCACAGATACGCAGTATTTT
CDR3 protein: CASSSTVSTDTQYF

J gene: TRBJ1-3
D gene: .
clone size: .
V gene: TRBV25-1
CDR3 DNA: TGTGCCAGCAGTGATTTTGGGGGATCTGGAAACACCATATATTTT
CDR3 protein: CASSDFGGSGNTIYF

J gene: TRBJ2-6
D gene: .
clone size: many
V gene: TRBV7-9
CDR3 DNA: TGTGCCAGCAGCTCATATACCGGGTTCGACGGGGCCAACGTCCTGACTTTC
CDR3 protein: CASSSYTGFDGANVLTF

J gene: TRBJ1-1
D gene: .
clone size: many
V gene: TRBV6-2/TRBV6-3
CDR3 DNA: TGTGCCAGCAGTTACCCCCGGGGAGGGAGTACGGCGGCTTTCTTT
CDR3 protein: CASSYPRGGSTAAFF

J gene: TRBJ1-5
D gene: .
clone size: few
V gene: TRBV5-1
CDR3 DNA: TGCGCCAGCAGCCCTGGGGGGGTTGGCAATCAGCCCCAGCATTTT
CDR3 protein: CASSPGGVGNQPQHF

J gene: TRBJ2-7
D gene: .
clone size: many
V gene: TRBV28
CDR3 DNA: TGTGCCAGCAGTTTATCAGGGTTGCCCTACGAGCAGTACTTC
CDR3 protein: CASSLSGLPYEQYF

J gene: TRBJ2-2
D gene: TRBD2
clone size: few
V gene: TRBV28
CDR3 DNA: TGTGCCAGCAGTCTAGCGGGAGGAGTTCCCGGGGAGCTGTTTTTT
CDR3 protein: CASSLAGGVPGELFF

J gene: TRBJ2-1
D gene: TRBD2
clone size: many
V gene: TRBV7-8
CDR3 DNA: TGTGCCAGCAGCTGGGGCGGGGGCTACAATGAGCAGTTCTTC
CDR3 protein: CASSWGGGYNEQFF

J gene: TRBJ1-6
D gene: .
clone size: .
V gene: TRBV6-6
CDR3 DNA: TGTGCCAGCAGGAGGGACTTCGAAAATTCACCCCTCCACTTT
CDR3 protein: CASRRDFENSPLHF

J gene: TRBJ1-2
D gene: .
clone size: many
V gene: TRBV12-3/TRBV12-4
CDR3 DNA: TGTGCCAGCAGTTTAAAGGGGAACTATGGCTACACCTTC
CDR3 protein: CASSLKGNYGYTF

J gene: TRBJ1-5
D gene: TRBD1
clone size: many
V gene: TRBV6-1
CDR3 DNA: TGTGCCAGCAGGGGACAGGGATTCAATCAGCCCCAGCATTTT
CDR3 protein: CASRGQGFNQPQHF

J gene: TRBJ1-2
D gene: .
clone size: many
V gene: TRBV7-9
CDR3 DNA: TGTGCCAGCAGCTTAGAGGGTTACTTCTATGGCTACACCTTC
CDR3 protein: CASSLEGYFYGYTF

J gene: TRBJ2-1
D gene: .
clone size: .
V gene: TRBV2
CDR3 DNA: TGTGCCAGCAGTGAAGGGGTGACTAGTCCCCGTATGTTCTTC
CDR3 protein: CASSEGVTSPRMFF

J gene: TRBJ2-1
D gene: .
clone size: .
V gene: TRBV28
CDR3 DNA: TGTGCCAGCAGTTTCGGGACCAGGGTTTTCTACAATGAGCAGTTCTTC
CDR3 protein: CASSFGTRVFYNEQFF

J gene: TRBJ2-7
D gene: TRBD1
clone size: many
V gene: TRBV4-1
CDR3 DNA: TGCGCCAGCAGCCAAGCCACCCCCGGGACAGTTTCTTTGGAGCAGTACTTC
CDR3 protein: CASSQATPGTVSLEQYF

J gene: TRBJ2-5
D gene: .
clone size: many
V gene: TRBV7-9
CDR3 DNA: TGTGCCAGCAGCTTTTTGGCAGGGGAGGAGACCCAGTACTTC
CDR3 protein: CASSFLAGEETQYF

J gene: TRBJ2-2
D gene: .
clone size: many
V gene: TRBV30
CDR3 DNA: TGTGCCTGGAGTGTATCAGGGACCGGGGAGCTGTTTTTT
CDR3 protein: CAWSVSGTGELFF

J gene: TRBJ2-3
D gene: .
clone size: few
V gene: TRBV3-1
CDR3 DNA: TGTGCCAGCAGTGCCCGAGCCAGCACAGATACGCAGTATTTT
CDR3 protein: CASSARASTDTQYF

J gene: TRBJ2-2
D gene: .
clone size: .
V gene: TRBV2
CDR3 DNA: TGTGCCAGCAGACGCACTCCCGCGAACACCGGGGAGCTGTTTTTT
CDR3 protein: CASRRTPANTGELFF

J gene: TRBJ2-7
D gene: TRBD1
clone size: .
V gene: TRBV28
CDR3 DNA: TGTGCCAGCGGTTTCCTTTACAGGGGCCAGTACGAGCAGTACTTC
CDR3 protein: CASGFLYRGQYEQYF

J gene: TRBJ1-1
D gene: .
clone size: .
V gene: TRBV2
CDR3 DNA: TGTGCCAGCAGTGTGGGATTGTACACTGAAGCTTTCTTT
CDR3 protein: CASSVGLYTEAFF

J gene: TRBJ1-5
D gene: .
clone size: many
V gene: TRBV4-1
CDR3 DNA: TGCGCCAGCAGCCAAGATATGACACTTCAGCCCCAGCATTTT
CDR3 protein: CASSQDMTLQPQHF

J gene: TRBJ2-3
D gene: .
clone size: many
V gene: TRBV27
CDR3 DNA: TGTGCCAGCAGTTTTTTCCCCCAAGTACTCAGAGATACGCAGTATTTT
CDR3 protein: CASSFFPQVLRDTQYF

J gene: TRBJ2-5
D gene: TRBD1
clone size: few
V gene: TRBV19
CDR3 DNA: TGTGCCAGTAGAAGAGGGACAGAAGAAACCCAGTACTTC
CDR3 protein: CASRRGTEETQYF

J gene: TRBJ2-1
D gene: .
clone size: few
V gene: TRBV12-3/TRBV12-4
CDR3 DNA: TGTGCCAGCACGATTCAGGGGTACAATGAGCAGTTCTTC
CDR3 protein: CASTIQGYNEQFF

J gene: TRBJ2-1
D gene: TRBD2
clone size: few
V gene: TRBV19
CDR3 DNA: TGTGCCAGTAGTATCGGGACTAGCGGGAGTGAAGAGCAGTTCTTC
CDR3 protein: CASSIGTSGSEEQFF